The subject of this entry is one T cell receptor beta chain. The sample belongs to a study of blood T cell repertoires in COVID-19. Study-wide background: The cDNA or gDNA used as material had been derived from T cells, B-cell-depleted T cells, or PBMCs.

As processed by the authors: By means of reference gene primer amplification, nucleated cell counts were estimated. Profiling relied on immunoSEQ multiplex PCR, and the TCRdb table lists in-frame clones only, not all of them. V and J calls and clone size follow that table, whereas D and trimming were derived from the DNA. The table includes approximately 160,000 clones, about 83% detected once. The study recruited people aged roughly 18 to 95 years across around 23 US areas. Each participant's cohort was designated according to participant-reported clinical history. This CDR3 comprises 15 residues. Germline loops: CDR1 MDHEN, CDR2 SYDVKM. Trimming left V 8 bases short and J 4 bases short, with 20 bases between.

This rearrangement joins TRBV28 to TRBJ1-1; unclear D gene. The TCR was taken from a woman aged 50 to 65 in a cohort exposed to, infected with or recovered from COVID-19 (not recorded which). The sample consisted of PBMCs or T cells enriched from blood (not recorded which). CDR3 loop: CASRPPGRVPTEAFF. The CDR3 nucleotides read TGTGCCAGCCGTCCTCCCGGTCGGGTCCCCACTGAAGCTTTCTTT.